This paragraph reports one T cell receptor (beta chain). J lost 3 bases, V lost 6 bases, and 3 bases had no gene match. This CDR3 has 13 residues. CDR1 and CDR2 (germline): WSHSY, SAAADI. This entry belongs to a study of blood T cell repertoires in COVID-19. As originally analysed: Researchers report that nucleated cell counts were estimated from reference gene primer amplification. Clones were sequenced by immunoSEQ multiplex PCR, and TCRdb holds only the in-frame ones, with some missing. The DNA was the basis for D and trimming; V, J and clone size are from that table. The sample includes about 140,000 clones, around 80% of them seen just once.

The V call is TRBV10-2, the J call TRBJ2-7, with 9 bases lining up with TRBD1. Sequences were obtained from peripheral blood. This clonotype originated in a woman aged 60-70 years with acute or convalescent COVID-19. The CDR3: CASRQGASYEQYF. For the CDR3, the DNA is TGCGCCAGCAGACAGGGGGCGAGCTACGAGCAGTACTTC.